The subject of this entry is one T cell receptor beta chain. Germline CDR1 and CDR2: SGHNT and YENEEA. The V and J ends lost 0 bases and 4 bases, in that order; junction bases with no gene match: 6. The CDR3 runs to 16 residues. This sample is part of a study of blood T cell repertoires in COVID-19. Study in general: Whether acute or convalescent, the COVID-19 samples came from the United States, Italy and Spain.

As processed by the authors: Reference gene primer amplification yielded estimated nucleated cell counts. The repertoire was sequenced with immunoSEQ multiplex PCR; TCRdb's copy has only in-frame clones and lacks some. Clone size and V and J calls were adopted from that table, with D and trimming inferred from the DNA. This table has more than 50,000 clones, roughly four fifths appearing once. Source material: peripheral blood. This rearrangement joins TRBV11-3 to TRBJ2-3; 8 nucleotides agree with TRBD1. This clonotype originated in a woman older than 75 with acute or convalescent COVID-19. The CDR3 DNA sequence: TGTGCCAGCAGCTTAGAGCAGGGGGCAGGGGCAGATACGCAGTATTTT. Protein product: CASSLEQGAGADTQYF.